This entry describes one TCR beta chain. These data belong to a study of T cell responses to AZD1222 COVID-19 vaccine. Method: immunoSEQ multiplex PCR; TCRdb's copy keeps in-frame clones and lacks some. The sample lists some 97,000 clones, about 86% occurring once. The CDR3 is 17 amino acids. Trimming cost V 2 bases and J 4 bases; bases outside gene matches: 13. Germline loops: CDR1 MDHEN, CDR2 SYDVKM. The sequence was collected from an adult in good health. The gene calls are TRBV28 and TRBJ1-2; 7 bases match TRBD1. Material: peripheral blood, obtained on day 0 of AZD1222 vaccination. DNA for the CDR3: TGTGCCAGCAGTTTAAAGGGCCGGGACAGCCTTATCTATGGCTACACCTTC. Amino acid sequence: CASSLKGRDSLIYGYTF.